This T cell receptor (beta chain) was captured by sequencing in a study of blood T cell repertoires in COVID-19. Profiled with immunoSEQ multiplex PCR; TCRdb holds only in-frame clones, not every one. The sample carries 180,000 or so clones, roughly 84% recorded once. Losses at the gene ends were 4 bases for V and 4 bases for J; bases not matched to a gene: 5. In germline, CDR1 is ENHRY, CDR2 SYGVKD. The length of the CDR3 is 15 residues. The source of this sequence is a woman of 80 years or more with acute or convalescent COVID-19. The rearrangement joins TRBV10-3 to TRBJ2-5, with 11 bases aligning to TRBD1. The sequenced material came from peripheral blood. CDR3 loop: CAISGTGGAGETQYF. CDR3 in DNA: TGTGCCATCAGTGGGACAGGGGGCGCGGGAGAGACCCAGTACTTC.